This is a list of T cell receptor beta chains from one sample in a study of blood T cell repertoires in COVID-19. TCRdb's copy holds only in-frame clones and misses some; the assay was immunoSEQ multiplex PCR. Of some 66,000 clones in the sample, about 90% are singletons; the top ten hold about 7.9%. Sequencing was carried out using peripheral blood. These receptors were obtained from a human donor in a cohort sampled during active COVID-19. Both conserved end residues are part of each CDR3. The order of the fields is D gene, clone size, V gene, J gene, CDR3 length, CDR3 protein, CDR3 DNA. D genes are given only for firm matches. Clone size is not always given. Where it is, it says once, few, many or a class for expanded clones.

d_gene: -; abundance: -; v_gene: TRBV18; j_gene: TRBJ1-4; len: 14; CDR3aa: CASSPDPGEEKLFF; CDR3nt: TGTGCCAGCTCACCTGATCCCGGGGAGGAAAAACTGTTTTTT
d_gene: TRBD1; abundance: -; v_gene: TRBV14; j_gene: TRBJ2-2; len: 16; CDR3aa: CASSHLRDRATGELFF; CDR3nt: TGTGCCAGCAGCCACCTCCGGGACAGGGCCACCGGGGAGCTGTTTTTT
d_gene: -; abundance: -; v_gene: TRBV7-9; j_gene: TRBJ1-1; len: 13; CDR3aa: CASSTDWNTEAFF; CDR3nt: TGTGCCAGCAGCACCGACTGGAACACTGAAGCTTTCTTT
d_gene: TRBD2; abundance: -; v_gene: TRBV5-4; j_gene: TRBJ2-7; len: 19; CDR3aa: CASSLDSSYDSGFSYEQYF; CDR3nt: TGTGCCAGCAGCTTGGATTCGTCTTATGATAGCGGGTTTTCCTACGAGCAGTACTTC
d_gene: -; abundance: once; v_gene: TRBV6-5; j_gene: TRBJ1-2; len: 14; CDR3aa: CASSYHKMNYGYTF; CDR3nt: TGTGCCAGCAGTTACCACAAAATGAACTATGGCTACACCTTC
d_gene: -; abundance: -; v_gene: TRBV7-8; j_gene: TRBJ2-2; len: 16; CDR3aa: CASSRDSRGNTGELFF; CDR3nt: TGTGCCAGCAGCCGAGACTCAAGGGGGAACACCGGGGAGCTGTTTTTT
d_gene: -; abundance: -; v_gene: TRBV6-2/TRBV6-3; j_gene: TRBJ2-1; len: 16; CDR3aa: CASSYRFGGDYNEQFF; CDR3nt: TGTGCCAGCAGTTATCGGTTCGGCGGAGACTACAATGAGCAGTTCTTC
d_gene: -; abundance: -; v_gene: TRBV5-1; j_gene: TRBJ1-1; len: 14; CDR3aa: CASSLTTPNTEAFF; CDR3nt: TGCGCCAGCAGCTTGACGACACCGAACACTGAAGCTTTCTTT
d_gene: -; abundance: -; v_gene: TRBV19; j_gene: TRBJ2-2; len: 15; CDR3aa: CASSRTRINTGELFF; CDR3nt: TGTGCCAGTAGTAGGACAAGGATCAACACCGGGGAGCTGTTTTTT
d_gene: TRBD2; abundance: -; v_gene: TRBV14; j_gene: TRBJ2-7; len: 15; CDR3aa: CASSPAGGGSYEQYF; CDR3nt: TGTGCCAGCAGCCCCGCTGGGGGGGGCTCCTACGAGCAGTACTTC
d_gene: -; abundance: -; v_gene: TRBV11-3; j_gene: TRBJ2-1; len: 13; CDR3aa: CASSRGGDNEQFF; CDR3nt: TGTGCCAGCAGCCGCGGAGGCGATAATGAGCAGTTCTTC
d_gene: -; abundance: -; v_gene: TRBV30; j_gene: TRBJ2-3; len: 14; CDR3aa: CAWSVRRGTDTQYF; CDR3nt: TGTGCCTGGAGTGTACGTCGCGGGACCGATACGCAGTATTTT
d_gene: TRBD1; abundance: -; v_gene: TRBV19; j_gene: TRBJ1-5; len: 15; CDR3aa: CASSIVETGVQPQHF; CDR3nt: TGTGCCAGTAGTATAGTGGAAACAGGGGTTCAGCCCCAGCATTTT
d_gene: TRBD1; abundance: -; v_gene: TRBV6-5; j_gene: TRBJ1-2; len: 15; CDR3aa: CASSPGTVPNYGYTF; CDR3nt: TGTGCCAGCAGCCCCGGGACAGTTCCTAACTATGGCTACACCTTC
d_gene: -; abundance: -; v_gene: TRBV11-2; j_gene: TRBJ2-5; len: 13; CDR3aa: CASSRDNQETQYF; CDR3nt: TGTGCCAGCAGTCGGGACAACCAAGAGACCCAGTACTTC
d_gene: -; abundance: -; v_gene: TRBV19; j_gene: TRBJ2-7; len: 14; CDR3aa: CASSHTGTGWEQYF; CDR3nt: TGTGCCAGTAGTCACACAGGTACAGGGTGGGAGCAGTACTTC
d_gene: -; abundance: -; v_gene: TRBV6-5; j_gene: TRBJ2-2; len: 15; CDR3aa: CASIRESGVGGELFF; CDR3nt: TGTGCCAGCATTAGGGAATCCGGGGTCGGCGGGGAGCTGTTTTTT